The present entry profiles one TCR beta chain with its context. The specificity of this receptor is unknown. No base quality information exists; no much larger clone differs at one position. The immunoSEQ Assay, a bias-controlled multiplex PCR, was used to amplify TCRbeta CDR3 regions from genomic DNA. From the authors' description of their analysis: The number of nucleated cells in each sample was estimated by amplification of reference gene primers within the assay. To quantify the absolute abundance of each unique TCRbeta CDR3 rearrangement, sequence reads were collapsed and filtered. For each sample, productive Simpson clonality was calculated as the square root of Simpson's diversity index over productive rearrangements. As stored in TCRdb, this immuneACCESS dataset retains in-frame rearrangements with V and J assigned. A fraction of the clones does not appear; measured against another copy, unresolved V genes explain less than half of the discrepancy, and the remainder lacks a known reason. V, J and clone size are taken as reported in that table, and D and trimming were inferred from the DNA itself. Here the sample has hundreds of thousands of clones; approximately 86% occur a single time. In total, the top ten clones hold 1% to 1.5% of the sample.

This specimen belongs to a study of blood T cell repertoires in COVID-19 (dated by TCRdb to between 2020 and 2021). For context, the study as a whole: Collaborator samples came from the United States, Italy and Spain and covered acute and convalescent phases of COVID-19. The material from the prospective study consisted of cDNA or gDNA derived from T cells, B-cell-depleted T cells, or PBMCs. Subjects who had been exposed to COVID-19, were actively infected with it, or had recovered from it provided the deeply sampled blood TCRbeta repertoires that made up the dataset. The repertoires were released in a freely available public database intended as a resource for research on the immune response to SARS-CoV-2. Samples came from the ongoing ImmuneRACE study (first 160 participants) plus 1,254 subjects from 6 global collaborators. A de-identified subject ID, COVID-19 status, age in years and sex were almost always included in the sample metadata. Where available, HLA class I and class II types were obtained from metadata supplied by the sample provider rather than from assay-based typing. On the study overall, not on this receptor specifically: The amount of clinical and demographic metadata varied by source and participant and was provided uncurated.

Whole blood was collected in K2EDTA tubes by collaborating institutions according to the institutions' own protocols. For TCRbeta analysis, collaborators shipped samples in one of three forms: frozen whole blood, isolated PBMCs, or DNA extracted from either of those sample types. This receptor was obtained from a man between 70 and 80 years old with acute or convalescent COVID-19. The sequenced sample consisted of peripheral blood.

CDR3 loop: CASVEADTQYF. The DNA reads TGTGCCAGCGTCGAGGCAGATACGCAGTATTTT. The rearranged chain carries TRBV7-9 and TRBJ2-3, with the D segment identity uncertain. The germline V gene (reference sequence) provides CDR1 SEHNR and CDR2 FQNEAQ. The CDR3 numbers 11 residues from cysteine through phenylalanine. CDR3 DNA is the only sequence kept; it has 33 bases, read in frame from the first base. Cut back by 8 bases and 4 bases, the V and J ends lie 7 bases apart.